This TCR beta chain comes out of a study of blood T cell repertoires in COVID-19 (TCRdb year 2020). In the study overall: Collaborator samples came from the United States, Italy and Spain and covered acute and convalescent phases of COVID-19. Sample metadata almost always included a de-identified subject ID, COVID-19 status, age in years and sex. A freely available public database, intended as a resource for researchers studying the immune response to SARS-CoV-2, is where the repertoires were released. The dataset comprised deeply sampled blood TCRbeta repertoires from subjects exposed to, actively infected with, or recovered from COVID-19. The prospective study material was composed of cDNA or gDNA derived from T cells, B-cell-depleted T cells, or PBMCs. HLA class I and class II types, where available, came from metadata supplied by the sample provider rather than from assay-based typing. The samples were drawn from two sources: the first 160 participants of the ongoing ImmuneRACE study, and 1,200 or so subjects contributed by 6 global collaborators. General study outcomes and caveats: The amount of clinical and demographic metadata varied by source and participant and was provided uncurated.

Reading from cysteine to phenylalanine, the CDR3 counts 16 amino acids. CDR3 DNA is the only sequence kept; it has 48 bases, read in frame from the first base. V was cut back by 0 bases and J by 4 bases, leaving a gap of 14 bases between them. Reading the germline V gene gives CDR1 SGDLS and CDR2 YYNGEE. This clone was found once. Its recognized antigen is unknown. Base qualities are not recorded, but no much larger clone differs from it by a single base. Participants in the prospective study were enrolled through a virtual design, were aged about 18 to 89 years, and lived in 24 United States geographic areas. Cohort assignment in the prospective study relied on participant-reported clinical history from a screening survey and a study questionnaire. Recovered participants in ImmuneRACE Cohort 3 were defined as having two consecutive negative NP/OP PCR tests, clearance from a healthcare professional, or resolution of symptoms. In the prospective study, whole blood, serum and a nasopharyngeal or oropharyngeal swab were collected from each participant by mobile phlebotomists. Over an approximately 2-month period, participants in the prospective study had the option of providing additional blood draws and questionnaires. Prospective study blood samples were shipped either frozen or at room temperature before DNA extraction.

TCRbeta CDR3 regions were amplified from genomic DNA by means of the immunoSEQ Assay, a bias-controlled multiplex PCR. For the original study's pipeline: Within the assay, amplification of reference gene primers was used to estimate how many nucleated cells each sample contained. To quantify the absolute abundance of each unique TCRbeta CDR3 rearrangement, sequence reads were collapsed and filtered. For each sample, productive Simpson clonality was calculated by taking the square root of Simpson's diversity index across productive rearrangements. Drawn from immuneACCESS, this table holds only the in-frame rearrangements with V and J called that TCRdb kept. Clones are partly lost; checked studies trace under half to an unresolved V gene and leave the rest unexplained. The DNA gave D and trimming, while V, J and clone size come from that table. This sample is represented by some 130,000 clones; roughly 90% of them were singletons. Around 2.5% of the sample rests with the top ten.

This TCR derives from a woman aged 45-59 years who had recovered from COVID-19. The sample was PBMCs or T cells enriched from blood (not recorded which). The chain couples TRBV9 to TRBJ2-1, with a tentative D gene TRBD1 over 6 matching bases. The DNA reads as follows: TGTGCCAGCAGCGTAGCTCTGGGGCAGGGGTACAATGAGCAGTTCTTC. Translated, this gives CASSVALGQGYNEQFF.